A single sample gave rise to the 32 T cell receptor beta chains below, sequenced in a study of monozygotic twins with inflammatory bowel disease. No DNA is given; TCRdb re-called the 5' RACE reads and lists each CDR3 protein once. Recorded for this sample: over 100,000 distinct CDR3 sequences. Sequenced material: blood. These TCRs come from a human donor with ulcerative colitis or Crohn's disease, or a healthy co-twin of an affected twin (not recorded which).

V and J are TRBV24-1 and TRBJ2-2; TCRdb's D gene call, TRBD1, goes unchecked for lack of DNA. The CDR3 consists of 17 residues. Germline V CDR1 and CDR2: KGHDR, SFDVKD. This CDR3 is CATSDPTGNSVTGELFF.

The chain recombines TRBV29-1 with TRBJ2-4. CDR3 length: 11 amino acids. Germline V lookup: CDR1 SQVTM, CDR2 ANQGSEA. CDR3 sequence reads: CSVGFRNIQYF.

This chain uses TRBV13 with TRBJ2-2. The germline gives CDR1 PRHDT, CDR2 FYEKMQ (reference sequence). This CDR3 comprises 13 residues. The CDR3 loop reads CASSLRVAGELFF. The full variable domain, completed using reference TRBV13 and TRBJ2-2, is AAGVIQSPRHLIKEKRETATLKCYPIPRHDTVYWYQQGPGQDPQFLISFYEKMQSDKGSIPDRFSAQQFSDYHSELNMSSLELGDSALYFCASSLRVAGELFFGEGSRLTVL.

The chain is built from TRBV6-6 and TRBJ1-4. CDR3 length: 14 amino acids. Germline loops: CDR1 MNHNY, CDR2 SVGAGI (reference sequence). Here the CDR3 reads CASRAREEYEKLFF.

CDR3 region: CASSLGGETSYEQYF. The chain combines TRBV5-1 with TRBJ2-7; the D gene TCRdb calls, TRBD2, cannot be checked with no DNA. The CDR3 sequence is 15 residues long. In germline, CDR1 is SGHRS, CDR2 YFSETQ.

This chain connects TRBV27 to TRBJ1-4; TCRdb's D gene call, TRBD1, goes unchecked for lack of DNA. The CDR3 loop spans 14 amino acids. Per germline, CDR1 MNHEY and CDR2 SMNVEV (reference sequence). The chain's CDR3 is CASSRTGRNEKLFF.

The chain has TRBV4-2 and TRBJ1-5; TCRdb's assignment of TRBD1 cannot be checked, as there is no DNA. Germline loops: CDR1 LGHNA, CDR2 YNFKEQ. The CDR3 is made up of 19 amino acids. The CDR3 region is CASSQDRGQGKGGNQPQHF.

This rearrangement joins TRBV18 to TRBJ1-2; TCRdb returns TRBD1, unconfirmable since there is no DNA. Germline V CDR1 and CDR2: KGHSH, LQKENI. CDR3 size: 15 residues. CDR3 amino acids: CASSPQGGPGAGYTF.

The chain links TRBV7-9 to TRBJ2-2; TCRdb's assignment of TRBD1 cannot be checked, as there is no DNA. Germline CDR1 SEHNR, CDR2 FQNEAQ (reference sequence). The CDR3 has 14 amino acids. The CDR3 sequence is CASSPGTAVVELFF.

The chain is built from TRBV9 and TRBJ2-7. This CDR3 is built from 13 residues. From germline, CDR1 is SGDLS and CDR2 YYNGEE. The CDR3 sequence: CASSVGAEQEQYF.

The J gene is TRBJ2-7, the V gene TRBV7-2; checking the TCRdb D call of TRBD2 is not possible without DNA. This CDR3 contains 15 residues. CDR1 is SGHTA, CDR2 FQGNSA, per germline. CDR3 residues: CASSYSSGSNYEQYF.

The chain joins TRBV28 to TRBJ2-1; there is no DNA to check the TCRdb D call of TRBD1. Germline V gene sequence: CDR1 MDHEN, CDR2 SYDVKM. This CDR3 region has 13 residues. The CDR3 sequence is CASSLSPLGGQFF.

The chain uses TRBV19 and TRBJ2-4; TCRdb proposes TRBD2, but this gene call is untestable without DNA. The CDR3 is made up of 15 amino acids. Germline loops: CDR1 LNHDA, CDR2 SQIVND (reference sequence). The CDR3 reads CASTPPGVAKNIQYF.

V and J are TRBV12-3 or TRBV12-4 and TRBJ1-1; no DNA is available, so the TRBD1 call from TCRdb remains unchecked. This CDR3 spans 14 amino acids. The CDR3 here is CASSFRGDDTEAFF.

The chain links TRBV5-4 to TRBJ1-1; with no DNA, the TCRdb D assignment of TRBD1 cannot be verified. Germline CDR1 reads SGHNT; CDR2 reads YYREEE (reference sequence). CDR3 length: 16 amino acids. The chain's CDR3 is CASSSRGRGTNTEAFF.

CDR3 region: CASSIQGGQSQPQHF. The chain recombines TRBV7-2 with TRBJ1-5; checking the TCRdb D call of TRBD1 is not possible without DNA. The CDR3 runs to 15 residues. The germline V gene encodes CDR1 SGHTA and CDR2 FQGNSA. The entire variable domain, with the rest obtained from reference TRBV7-2 and TRBJ1-5, is as follows: GAGVSQSPSNKVTEKGKDVELRCDPISGHTALYWYRQSLGQGLEFLIYFQGNSAPDKSGLPSDRFSAERTGGSVSTLTIQRTQQEDSAVYLCASSIQGGQSQPQHFGDGTRLSIL.

V usage is TRBV7-9 and J usage is TRBJ1-1. CDR1 is SEHNR, CDR2 FQNEAQ, per germline (reference sequence). This CDR3 comprises 13 residues. CDR3 amino acids: CASSLESRTEAFF. Using reference TRBV7-9 and TRBJ1-1 for the parts outside the CDR3, the full variable domain is DTGVSQNPRHKITKRGQNVTFRCDPISEHNRLYWYRQTLGQGPEFLTYFQNEAQLEKSRLLSDRFSAERPKGSFSTLEIQRTEQGDSAMYLCASSLESRTEAFFGQGTRLTVV.

The chain is built from TRBV5-6 and TRBJ1-3; absent DNA, TCRdb's TRBD1 call cannot be checked. Germline CDR1 and CDR2: SGHDT and YYEEEE. CDR3 length equals 17 residues. The CDR3 region is CASSSPGTVNSGNTIYF.

The rearrangement links TRBV7-6 to TRBJ1-5; TCRdb proposes TRBD1, but this gene call is untestable without DNA. Germline CDR1 SGHVS, CDR2 FNYEAQ. The CDR3 is 14 residues long. CDR3: CASSRAQGDQPQHF.

The chain couples TRBV5-4 to TRBJ2-6; TCRdb outputs TRBD1, but without DNA this stays unchecked. The germline V gene has CDR1 SGHNT and CDR2 YYREEE (reference sequence). CDR3 length equals 17 residues. The CDR3 is CASSLGQESSGANVLTF.

The chain recombines TRBV25-1 with TRBJ2-3. The CDR3 sequence is 14 residues long. The germline V gene has CDR1 MGHDK and CDR2 SYGVNS. CDR3 sequence reads: CASSEHGRTDTQYF.

The rearrangement joins TRBV12-3 or TRBV12-4 to TRBJ2-1; the TRBD2 assignment by TCRdb is unverifiable without DNA. There are 15 residues in the CDR3. This CDR3 reads CASSRTSGGYNEQFF.

This chain connects TRBV5-1 to TRBJ1-2; TCRdb names TRBD1, which stays unverified in the absence of DNA. The CDR3 extends over 15 amino acids. Germline CDR1 reads SGHRS; CDR2 reads YFSETQ. This chain's CDR3 is CASSLDSTGAGGYTF.

V and J are TRBV11-3 and TRBJ2-2; TCRdb reports TRBD1, a call that lacks DNA to check it against. In germline, CDR1 is SGHNT, CDR2 YENEEA. The CDR3 totals 14 residues. CDR3 residues: CASARGANTGELFF.

V gene TRBV18 combines with J gene TRBJ1-1; TCRdb's assignment of TRBD1 cannot be checked, as there is no DNA. Looked up from germline, CDR1 is KGHSH and CDR2 is LQKENI. There are 16 residues in the CDR3. CDR3: CASSPRQGLWDTEAFF.

The chain uses TRBV5-1 and TRBJ2-2; the TRBD1 assignment by TCRdb is unverifiable without DNA. Germline values: CDR1 SGHRS, CDR2 YFSETQ. The CDR3 runs to 16 residues. The CDR3 loop is CASSFGQFGNTGELFF.

The J gene is TRBJ1-1, the V gene TRBV29-1. Germline CDR1 is SQVTM and CDR2 is ANQGSEA. The CDR3 contains 16 residues. Here the CDR3 reads CSVEVRQGEWNTEAFF.

The J gene is TRBJ2-3, the V gene TRBV7-9; TCRdb outputs TRBD2, but without DNA this stays unchecked. The V gene's germline CDR1 is SEHNR and CDR2 FQNEAQ (reference sequence). The length of the CDR3 is 17 residues. CDR3 protein: CASSLALTSGRTDTQYF.

The rearrangement joins TRBV5-1 to TRBJ2-5. The CDR3 sequence is 14 residues long. Germline V gene data show CDR1 as SGHRS and CDR2 as YFSETQ. CDR3 residues: CASSWDRGQETQYF. The full variable domain, in which reference TRBV5-1 and TRBJ2-5 provide the parts outside the CDR3, is KAGVTQTPRYLIKTRGQQVTLSCSPISGHRSVSWYQQTPGQGLQFLFEYFSETQRNKGNFPGRFSGRQFSNSRSEMNVSTLELGDSALYLCASSWDRGQETQYFGPGTRLLVL.

The J gene is TRBJ2-7, the V gene TRBV12-3 or TRBV12-4; lacking DNA, the TRBD1 call made by TCRdb goes unchecked. CDR3 size: 14 residues. CDR3 amino acids: CASSSGTATYEQYF.

The chain uses TRBV5-1 and TRBJ1-1. Germline CDR1 and CDR2: SGHRS and YFSETQ. The CDR3 is 12 residues long. CDR3 protein: CASSLVNTEAFF.

The CDR3 sequence is CASSVSPGGFGGNTEAFF. The chain recombines TRBV9 with TRBJ1-1; TCRdb's D call, TRBD1, is unchecked because there is no DNA. There are 18 residues in the CDR3. CDR1 and CDR2 from the germline V gene are SGDLS and YYNGEE.